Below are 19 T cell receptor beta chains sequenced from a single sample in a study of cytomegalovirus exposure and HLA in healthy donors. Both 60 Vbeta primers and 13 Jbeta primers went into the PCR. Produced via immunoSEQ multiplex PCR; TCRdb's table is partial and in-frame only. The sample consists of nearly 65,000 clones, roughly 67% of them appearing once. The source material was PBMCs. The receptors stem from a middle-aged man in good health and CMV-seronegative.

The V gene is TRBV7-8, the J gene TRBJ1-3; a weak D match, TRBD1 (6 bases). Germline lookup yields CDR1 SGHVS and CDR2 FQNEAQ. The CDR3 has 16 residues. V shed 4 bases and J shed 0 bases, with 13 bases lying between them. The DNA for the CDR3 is TGTGCCAGCAGCTCACACGGACAGAGCTCTGGAAACACCATATATTTT. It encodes CASSSHGQSSGNTIYF.

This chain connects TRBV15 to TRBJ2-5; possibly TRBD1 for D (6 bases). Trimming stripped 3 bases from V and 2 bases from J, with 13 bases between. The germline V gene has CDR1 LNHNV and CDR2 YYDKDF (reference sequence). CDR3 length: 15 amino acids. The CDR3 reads CATSRSTGMQETQYF. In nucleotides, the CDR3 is TGTGCCACCAGCAGGTCTACAGGGATGCAAGAGACCCAGTACTTC. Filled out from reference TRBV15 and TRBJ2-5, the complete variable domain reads DAMVIQNPRYQVTQFGKPVTLSCSQTLNHNVMYWYQQKSSQAPKLLFHYYDKDFNNEADTPDNFQSRRPNTSFCFLDIRSPGLGDTAMYLCATSRSTGMQETQYFGPGTRLLVL.

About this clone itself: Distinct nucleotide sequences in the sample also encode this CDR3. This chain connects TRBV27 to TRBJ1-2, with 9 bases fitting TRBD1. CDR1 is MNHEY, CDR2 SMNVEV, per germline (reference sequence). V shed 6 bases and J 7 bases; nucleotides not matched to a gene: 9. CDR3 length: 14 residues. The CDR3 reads CASRDTGGNGGYTF. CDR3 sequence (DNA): TGTGCCAGCAGAGATACAGGGGGCAACGGTGGCTACACCTTC.

CDR3 DNA: TGTGCCTCTCAATCCTCCCGGCGGACAGCCGGAAACACCATATATTTT. It yields the protein CASQSSRRTAGNTIYF. The chain recombines TRBV19 with TRBJ1-3; tentative D call: TRBD1 (6 bases). Germline V gene lookup returns CDR1 LNHDA and CDR2 SQIVND (reference sequence). The CDR3 totals 16 residues. Trimming shortened V by 11 bases and J by 4 bases, and 24 bases separated the two germline ends.

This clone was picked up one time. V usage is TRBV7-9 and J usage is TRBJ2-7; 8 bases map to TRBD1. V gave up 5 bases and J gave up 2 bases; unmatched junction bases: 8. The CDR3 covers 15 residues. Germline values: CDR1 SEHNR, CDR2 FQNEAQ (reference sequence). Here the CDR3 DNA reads TGTGCCAGCAGCCCCCCGGGACAGGTCACCTACGAGCAGTACTTC. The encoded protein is CASSPPGQVTYEQYF.

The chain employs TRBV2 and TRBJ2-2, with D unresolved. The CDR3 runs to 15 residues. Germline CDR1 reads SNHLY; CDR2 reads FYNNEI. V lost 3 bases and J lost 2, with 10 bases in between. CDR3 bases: TGTGCCAGCAGTGACCCCCTTTTAAACACCGGGGAGCTGTTTTTT. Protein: CASSDPLLNTGELFF.

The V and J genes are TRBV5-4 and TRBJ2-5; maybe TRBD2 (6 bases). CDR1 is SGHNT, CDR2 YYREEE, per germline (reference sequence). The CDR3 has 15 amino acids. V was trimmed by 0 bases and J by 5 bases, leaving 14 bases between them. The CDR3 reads CASSLASGGHETQYF. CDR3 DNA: TGTGCCAGCAGCTTGGCGAGCGGAGGGCACGAGACCCAGTACTTC.

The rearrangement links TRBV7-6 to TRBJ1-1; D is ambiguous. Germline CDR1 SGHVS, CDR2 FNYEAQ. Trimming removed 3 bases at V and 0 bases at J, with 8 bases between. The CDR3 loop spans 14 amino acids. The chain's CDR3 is CASSFRQLNTEAFF. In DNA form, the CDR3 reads TGTGCCAGCAGCTTTCGTCAGTTGAACACTGAAGCTTTCTTT.

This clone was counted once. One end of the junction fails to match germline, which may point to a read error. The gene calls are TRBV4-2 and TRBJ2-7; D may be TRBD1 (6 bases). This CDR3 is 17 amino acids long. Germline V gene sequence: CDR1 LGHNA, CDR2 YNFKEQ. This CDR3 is CASGQEWGQGSSYEQYF. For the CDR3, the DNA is TGTGCCAGCGGCCAAGAGTGGGGGCAGGGGAGCTCCTACGAGCAGTACTTC.

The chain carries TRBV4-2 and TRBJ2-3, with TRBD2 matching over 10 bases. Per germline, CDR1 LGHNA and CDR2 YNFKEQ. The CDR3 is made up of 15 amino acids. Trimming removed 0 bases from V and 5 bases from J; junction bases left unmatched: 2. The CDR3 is CASSQEAGGVDTQYF. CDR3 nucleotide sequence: TGTGCCAGCAGCCAAGAAGCGGGGGGGGTAGATACGCAGTATTTT.

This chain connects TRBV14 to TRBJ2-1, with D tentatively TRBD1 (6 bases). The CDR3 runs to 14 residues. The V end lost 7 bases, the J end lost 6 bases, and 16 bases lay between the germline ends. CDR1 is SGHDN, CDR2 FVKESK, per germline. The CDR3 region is CASKLLGQSNEQFF. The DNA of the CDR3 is TGTGCCAGCAAGCTCCTCGGACAGTCCAATGAGCAGTTCTTC.

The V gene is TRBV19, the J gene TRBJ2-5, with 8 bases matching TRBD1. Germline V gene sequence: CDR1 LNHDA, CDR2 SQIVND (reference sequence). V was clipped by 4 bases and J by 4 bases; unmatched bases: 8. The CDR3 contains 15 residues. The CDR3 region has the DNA TGTGCCAGTAGTAGTCAGGGGGCGGCGGGAGAGACCCAGTACTTC. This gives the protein CASSSQGAAGETQYF.

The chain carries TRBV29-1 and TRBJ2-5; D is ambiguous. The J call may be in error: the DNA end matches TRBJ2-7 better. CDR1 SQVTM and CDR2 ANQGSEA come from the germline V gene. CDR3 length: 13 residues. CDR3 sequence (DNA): TGCAGCGTTGGAATCAATCCAATCTACGAGCAGTACTTC. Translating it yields CSVGINPIYEQYF.

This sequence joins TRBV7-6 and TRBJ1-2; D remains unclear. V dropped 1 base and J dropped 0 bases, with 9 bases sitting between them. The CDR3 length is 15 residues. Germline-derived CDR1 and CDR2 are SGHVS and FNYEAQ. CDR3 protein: CASSLDLGSNYGYTF. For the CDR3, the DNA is TGTGCCAGCAGCTTAGATTTGGGCTCTAACTATGGCTACACCTTC.

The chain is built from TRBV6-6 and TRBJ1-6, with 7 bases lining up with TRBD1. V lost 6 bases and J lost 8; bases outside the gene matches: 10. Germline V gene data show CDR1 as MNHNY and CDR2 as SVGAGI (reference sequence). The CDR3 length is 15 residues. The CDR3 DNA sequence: TGTGCCAGCAGGCCCCTCACAGGGGACCATTCACCCCTCCACTTT. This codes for CASRPLTGDHSPLHF.

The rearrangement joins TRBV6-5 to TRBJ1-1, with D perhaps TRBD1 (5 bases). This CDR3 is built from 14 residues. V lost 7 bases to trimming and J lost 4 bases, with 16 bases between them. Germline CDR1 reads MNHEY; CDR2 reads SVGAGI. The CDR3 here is CASTGLRGGTEAFF. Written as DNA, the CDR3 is TGTGCCAGCACGGGGCTTCGGGGGGGCACTGAAGCTTTCTTT.

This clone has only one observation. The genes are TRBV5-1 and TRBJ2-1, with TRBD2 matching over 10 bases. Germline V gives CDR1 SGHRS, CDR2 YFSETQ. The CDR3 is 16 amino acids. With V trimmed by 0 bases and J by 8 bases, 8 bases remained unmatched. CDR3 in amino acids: CASSLAKRGGLDEQFF. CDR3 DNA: TGCGCCAGCAGCTTGGCCAAGCGGGGGGGCCTCGATGAGCAGTTCTTC.

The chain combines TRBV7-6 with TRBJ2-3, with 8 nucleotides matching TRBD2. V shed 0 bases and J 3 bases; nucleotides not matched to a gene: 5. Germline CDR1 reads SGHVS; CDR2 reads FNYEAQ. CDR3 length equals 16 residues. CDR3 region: CASSLAAGGGTDTQYF. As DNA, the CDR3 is TGTGCCAGCAGCTTAGCGGCGGGGGGAGGTACAGATACGCAGTATTTT.

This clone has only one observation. The CDR3 reads CASSIVGGTEAFF. CDR3 DNA: TGTGCCAGTAGTATTGTGGGGGGGACTGAAGCTTTCTTT. The V gene is TRBV19, the J gene TRBJ1-1; D perhaps matches TRBD1 (5 bases). With 3 bases removed from V and 5 bases from J, the gap between germline ends came to 10 bases. This CDR3 has 13 amino acids. From germline, CDR1 is LNHDA and CDR2 SQIVND (reference sequence).